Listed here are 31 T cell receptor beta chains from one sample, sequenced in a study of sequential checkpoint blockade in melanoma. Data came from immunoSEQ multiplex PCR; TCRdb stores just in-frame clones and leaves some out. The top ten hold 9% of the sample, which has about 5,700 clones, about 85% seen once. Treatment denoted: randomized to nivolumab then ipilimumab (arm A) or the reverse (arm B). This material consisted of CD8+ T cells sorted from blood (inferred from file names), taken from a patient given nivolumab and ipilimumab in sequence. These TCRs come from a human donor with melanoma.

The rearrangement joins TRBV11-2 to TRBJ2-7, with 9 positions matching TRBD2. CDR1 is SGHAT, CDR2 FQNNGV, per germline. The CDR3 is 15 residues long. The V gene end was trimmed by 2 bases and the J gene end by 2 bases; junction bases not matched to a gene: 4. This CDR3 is CASSLWGGRAYEQYF. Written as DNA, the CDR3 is TGTGCCAGCAGCTTATGGGGCGGGAGGGCCTACGAGCAGTACTTC.

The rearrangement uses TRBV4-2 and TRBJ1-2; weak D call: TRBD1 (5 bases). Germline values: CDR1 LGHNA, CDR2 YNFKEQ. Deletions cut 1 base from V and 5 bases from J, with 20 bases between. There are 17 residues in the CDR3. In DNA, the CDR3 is TGTGCCAGCAGCCAAGGGAACAGGTGGCGGTTGGATTATGGCTACACCTTC. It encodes CASSQGNRWRLDYGYTF.

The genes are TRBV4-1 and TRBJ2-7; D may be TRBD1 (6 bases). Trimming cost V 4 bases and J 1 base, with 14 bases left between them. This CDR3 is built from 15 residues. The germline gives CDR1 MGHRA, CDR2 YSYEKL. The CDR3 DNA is TGCGCCAGCAGCCCTGGAGTCGGACAGTCCTACGAGCAGTACTTC. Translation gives CASSPGVGQSYEQYF.

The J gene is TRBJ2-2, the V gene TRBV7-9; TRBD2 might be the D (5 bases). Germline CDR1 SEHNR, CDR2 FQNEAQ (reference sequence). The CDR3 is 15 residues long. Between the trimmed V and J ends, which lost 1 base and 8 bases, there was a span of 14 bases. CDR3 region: CASSLEYASYGELFF. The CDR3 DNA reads TGTGCCAGCAGCTTAGAGTACGCTAGCTATGGGGAGCTGTTTTTT.

The CDR3 sequence: CASASQGVTGELFF. CDR3 in DNA: TGTGCCAGCGCCTCCCAGGGGGTCACCGGGGAGCTGTTTTTT. The chain recombines TRBV11-2 with TRBJ2-2; 7 bases map to TRBD1. Germline CDR1 and CDR2: SGHAT and FQNNGV. The CDR3 length is 14 residues. V lost 8 bases, J lost 4 bases, and 7 bases stayed unmatched.

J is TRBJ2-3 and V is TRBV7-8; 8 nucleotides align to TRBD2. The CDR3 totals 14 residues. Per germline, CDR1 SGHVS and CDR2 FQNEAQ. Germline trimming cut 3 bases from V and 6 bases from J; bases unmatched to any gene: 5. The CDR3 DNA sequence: TGTGCCAGCAGCTTCAGCGGGAGAGGCGATACGCAGTATTTT. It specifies CASSFSGRGDTQYF.

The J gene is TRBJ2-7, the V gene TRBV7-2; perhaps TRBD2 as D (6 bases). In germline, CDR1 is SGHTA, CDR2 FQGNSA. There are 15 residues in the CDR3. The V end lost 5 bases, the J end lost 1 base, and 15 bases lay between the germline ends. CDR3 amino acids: CASSGAASVSYEQYF. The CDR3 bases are TGTGCCAGCAGCGGGGCGGCTAGCGTATCCTACGAGCAGTACTTC.

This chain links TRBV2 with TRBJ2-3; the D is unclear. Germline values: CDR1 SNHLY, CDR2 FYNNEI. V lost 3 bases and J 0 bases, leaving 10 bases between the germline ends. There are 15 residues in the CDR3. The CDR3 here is CASSEMSTSTDTQYF. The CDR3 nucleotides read TGTGCCAGCAGTGAGATGTCTACCAGCACAGATACGCAGTATTTT.

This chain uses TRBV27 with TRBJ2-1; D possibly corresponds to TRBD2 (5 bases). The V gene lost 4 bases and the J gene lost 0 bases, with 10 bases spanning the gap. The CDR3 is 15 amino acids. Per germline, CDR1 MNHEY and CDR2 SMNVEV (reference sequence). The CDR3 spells CASSSRVSSYNEQFF. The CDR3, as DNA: TGTGCCAGCAGTTCGCGGGTAAGCTCCTACAATGAGCAGTTCTTC.

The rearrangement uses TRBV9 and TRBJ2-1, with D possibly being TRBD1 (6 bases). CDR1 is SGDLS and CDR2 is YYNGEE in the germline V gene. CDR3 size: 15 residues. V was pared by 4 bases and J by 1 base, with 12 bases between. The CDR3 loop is CASSPGQTSYNEQFF. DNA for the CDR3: TGTGCCAGCAGCCCCGGACAGACTTCCTACAATGAGCAGTTCTTC. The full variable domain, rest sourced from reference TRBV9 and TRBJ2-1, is DSGVTQTPKHLITATGQRVTLRCSPRSGDLSVYWYQQSLDQGLQFLIQYYNGEERAKGNILERFSAQQFPDLHSELNLSSLELGDSALYFCASSPGQTSYNEQFFGPGTRLTVL.

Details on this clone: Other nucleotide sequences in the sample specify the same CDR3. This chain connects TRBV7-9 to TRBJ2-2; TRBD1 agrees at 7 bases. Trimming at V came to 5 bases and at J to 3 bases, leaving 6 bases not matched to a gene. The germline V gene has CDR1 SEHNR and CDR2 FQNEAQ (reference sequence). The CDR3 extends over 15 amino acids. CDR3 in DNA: TGTGCCAGCAGCCACCCGGGACAGTACACCGGGGAGCTGTTTTTT. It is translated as CASSHPGQYTGELFF.

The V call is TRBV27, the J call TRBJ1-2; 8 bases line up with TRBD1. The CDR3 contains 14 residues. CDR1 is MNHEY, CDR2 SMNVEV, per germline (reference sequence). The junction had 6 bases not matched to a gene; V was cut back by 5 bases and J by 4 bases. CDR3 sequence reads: CASSPGQGGYGYTF. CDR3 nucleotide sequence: TGTGCCAGCAGTCCCGGACAGGGAGGCTATGGCTACACCTTC.

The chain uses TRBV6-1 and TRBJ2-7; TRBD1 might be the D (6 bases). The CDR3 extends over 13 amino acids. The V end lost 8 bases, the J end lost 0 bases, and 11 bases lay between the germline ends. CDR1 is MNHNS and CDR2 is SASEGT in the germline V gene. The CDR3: CASQQGTSYEQYF. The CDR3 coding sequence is TGTGCCAGCCAACAGGGTACCTCCTACGAGCAGTACTTC.

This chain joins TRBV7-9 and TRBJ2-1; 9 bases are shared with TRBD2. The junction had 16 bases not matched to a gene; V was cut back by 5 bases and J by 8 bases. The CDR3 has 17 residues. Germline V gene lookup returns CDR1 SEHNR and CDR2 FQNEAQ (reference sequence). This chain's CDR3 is CASSPSTGAGGFDEQFF. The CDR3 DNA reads TGTGCCAGCAGCCCCTCGACGGGGGCGGGAGGGTTCGATGAGCAGTTCTTC.

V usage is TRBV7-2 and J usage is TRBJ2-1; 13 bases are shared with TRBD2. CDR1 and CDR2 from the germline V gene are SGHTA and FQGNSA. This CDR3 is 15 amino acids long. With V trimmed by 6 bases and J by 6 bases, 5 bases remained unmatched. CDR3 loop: CASRSGTSGINEQFF. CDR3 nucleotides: TGTGCCAGCAGGTCCGGGACTAGCGGGATCAATGAGCAGTTCTTC.

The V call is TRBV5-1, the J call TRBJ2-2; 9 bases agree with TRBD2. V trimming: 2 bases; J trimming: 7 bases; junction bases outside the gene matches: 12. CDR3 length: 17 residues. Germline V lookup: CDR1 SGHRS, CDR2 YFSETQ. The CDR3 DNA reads TGCGCCAGCAGCTTAATATTAGCGGGAGAGGAGGGCGGGGAGCTGTTTTTT. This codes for CASSLILAGEEGGELFF.

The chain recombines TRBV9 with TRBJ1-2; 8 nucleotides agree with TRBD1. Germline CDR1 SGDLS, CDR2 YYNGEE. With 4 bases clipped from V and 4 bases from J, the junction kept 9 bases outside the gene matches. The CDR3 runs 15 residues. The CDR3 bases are TGTGCCAGCAGCCTTTCCGGACAGGGAATCTATGGCTACACCTTC. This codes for CASSLSGQGIYGYTF.

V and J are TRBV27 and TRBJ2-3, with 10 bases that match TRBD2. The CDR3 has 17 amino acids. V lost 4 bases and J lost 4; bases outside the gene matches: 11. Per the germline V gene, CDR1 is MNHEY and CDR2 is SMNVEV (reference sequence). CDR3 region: CASSSPEASGSSDTQYF. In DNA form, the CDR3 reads TGTGCCAGCAGTTCGCCGGAGGCTAGCGGGAGTTCAGATACGCAGTATTTT.

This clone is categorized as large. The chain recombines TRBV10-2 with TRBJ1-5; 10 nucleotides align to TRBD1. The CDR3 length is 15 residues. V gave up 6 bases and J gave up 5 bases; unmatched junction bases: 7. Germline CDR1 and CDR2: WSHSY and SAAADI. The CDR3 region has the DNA TGCGCCAGCAGCTGGACAGGGGGTTCGGATCAGCCCCAGCATTTT. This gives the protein CASSWTGGSDQPQHF.

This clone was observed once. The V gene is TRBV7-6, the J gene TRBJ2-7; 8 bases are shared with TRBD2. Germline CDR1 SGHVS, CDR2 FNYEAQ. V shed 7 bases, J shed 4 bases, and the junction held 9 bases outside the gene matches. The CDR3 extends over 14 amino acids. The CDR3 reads CASNAGGQGYEQYF. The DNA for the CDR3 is TGTGCCAGCAACGCGGGAGGTCAGGGTTACGAGCAGTACTTC.

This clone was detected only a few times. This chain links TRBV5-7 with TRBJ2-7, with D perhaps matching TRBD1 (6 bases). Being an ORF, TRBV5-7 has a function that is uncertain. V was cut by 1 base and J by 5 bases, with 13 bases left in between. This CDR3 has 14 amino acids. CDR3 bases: TGTGCCAGCAGCTTGTCAGGGGCGCCCCACGAGCAGTACTTC. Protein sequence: CASSLSGAPHEQYF.

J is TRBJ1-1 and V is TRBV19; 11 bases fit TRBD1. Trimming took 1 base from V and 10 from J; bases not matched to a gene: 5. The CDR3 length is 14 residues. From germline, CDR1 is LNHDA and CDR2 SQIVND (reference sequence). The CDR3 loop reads CASSIGGQGARAFF. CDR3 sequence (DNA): TGTGCCAGTAGTATAGGTGGACAGGGGGCCCGAGCTTTCTTT.

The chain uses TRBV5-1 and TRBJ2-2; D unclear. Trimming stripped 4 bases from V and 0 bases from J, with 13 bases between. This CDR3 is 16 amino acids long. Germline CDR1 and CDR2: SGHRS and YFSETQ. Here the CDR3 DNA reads TGCGCCAGCAGCCCCAGTTGGGCGACGAACACCGGGGAGCTGTTTTTT. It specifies CASSPSWATNTGELFF.

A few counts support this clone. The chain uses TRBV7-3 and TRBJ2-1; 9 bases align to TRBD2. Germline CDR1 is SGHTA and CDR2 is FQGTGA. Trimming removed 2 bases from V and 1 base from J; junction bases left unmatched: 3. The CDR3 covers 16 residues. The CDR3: CASSLDSGSSYNEQFF. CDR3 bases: TGTGCCAGCAGCTTAGATAGCGGGAGTTCCTACAATGAGCAGTTCTTC.

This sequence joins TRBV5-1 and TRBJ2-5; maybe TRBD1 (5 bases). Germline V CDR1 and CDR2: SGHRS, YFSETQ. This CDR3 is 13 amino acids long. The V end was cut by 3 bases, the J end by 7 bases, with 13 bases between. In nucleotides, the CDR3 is TGCGCCAGCAGCTCGTGGGGCTCAGGGACCCAGTACTTC. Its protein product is CASSSWGSGTQYF.

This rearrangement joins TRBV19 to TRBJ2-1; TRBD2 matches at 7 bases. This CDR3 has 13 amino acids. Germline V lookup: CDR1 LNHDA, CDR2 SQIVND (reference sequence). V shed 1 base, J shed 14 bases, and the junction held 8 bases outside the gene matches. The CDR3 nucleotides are TGTGCCAGTAGTATAGGGCCAACTAGCGACGAGTTCTTC. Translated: CASSIGPTSDEFF.

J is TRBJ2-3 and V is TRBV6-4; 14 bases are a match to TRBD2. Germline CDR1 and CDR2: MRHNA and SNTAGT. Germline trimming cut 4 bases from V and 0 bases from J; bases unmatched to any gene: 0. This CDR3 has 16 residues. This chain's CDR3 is CASSGLAGGSTDTQYF. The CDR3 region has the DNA TGTGCCAGCAGTGGACTAGCGGGAGGGAGCACAGATACGCAGTATTTT.

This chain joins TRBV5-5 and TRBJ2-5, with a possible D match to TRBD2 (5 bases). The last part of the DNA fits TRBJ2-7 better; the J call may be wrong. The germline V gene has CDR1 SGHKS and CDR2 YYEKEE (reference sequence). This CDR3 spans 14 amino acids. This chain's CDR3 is CASSAPGSDYEQYF. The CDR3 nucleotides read TGTGCCAGCAGCGCCCCGGGTAGCGACTACGAGCAGTACTTC.

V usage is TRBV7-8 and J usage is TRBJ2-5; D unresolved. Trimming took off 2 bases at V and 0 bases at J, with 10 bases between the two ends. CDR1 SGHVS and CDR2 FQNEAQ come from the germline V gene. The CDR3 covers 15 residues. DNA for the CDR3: TGTGCCAGCAGCTTACTCTTCCGGTACCAAGAGACCCAGTACTTC. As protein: CASSLLFRYQETQYF.

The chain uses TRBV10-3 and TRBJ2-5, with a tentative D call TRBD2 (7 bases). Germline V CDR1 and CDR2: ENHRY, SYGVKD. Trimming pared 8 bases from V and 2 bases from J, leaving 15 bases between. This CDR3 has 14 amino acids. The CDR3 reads CAIGGGYSQETQYF. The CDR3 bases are TGTGCCATCGGGGGGGGCTATTCGCAAGAGACCCAGTACTTC.

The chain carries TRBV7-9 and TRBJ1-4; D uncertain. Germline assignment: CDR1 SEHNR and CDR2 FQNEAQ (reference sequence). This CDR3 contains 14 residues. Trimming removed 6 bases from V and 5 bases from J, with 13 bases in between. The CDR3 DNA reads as TGTGCCAGCAGGGCGCCGGGTCCGAATGAAAAACTGTTTTTT. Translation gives CASRAPGPNEKLFF. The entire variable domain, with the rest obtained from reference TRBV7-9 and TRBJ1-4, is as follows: DTGVSQNPRHKITKRGQNVTFRCDPISEHNRLYWYRQTLGQGPEFLTYFQNEAQLEKSRLLSDRFSAERPKGSFSTLEIQRTEQGDSAMYLCASRAPGPNEKLFFGSGTQLSVL.